The source of this T cell receptor (beta chain) is a study of human T cells and chemical hapten exposure. Study overall: Sensitization was performed using 2% DPC on a 2 cm by 2 cm upper inner arm skin site. Study results and limitations: Sensitizing with DPC caused no change in TCRs above 1 in 1000 frequency.

MiXCR, applied by TCRdb to the RACE reads, yields one record per CDR3 protein. Here the sample spans approximately 50,000 distinct CDR3 sequences, more than 9% being singletons. As for time point: pre-sensitization, week 0. Treatment: therapeutic diphenylcyclopropenone sensitization with weekly scalp DPC. The template was total RNA from unfractionated whole blood. The CDR3 runs to 15 residues. V dropped 6 bases and J dropped 4 bases, with 21 bases sitting between them. The germline CDR1 and CDR2 sequences are DFQATT and SNEGSKA (reference sequence). Comment on this clonotype: The antigen remains unidentified.

The rearrangement links TRBV20-1 to TRBJ1-2, with D hard to call. The input for sequencing was whole blood, taken in connection with sensitization to the hapten diphenylcyclopropenone (DPC). This clonotype originated in a woman aged 25-40 years with alopecia areata. Some clones in this sample may be carry-over from other donors' samples. The CDR3: CSAQERGLRSYGYTF. The CDR3 DNA follows: TGCAGTGCCCAAGAGAGAGGTCTCAGATCCTATGGCTACACCTTC.